These 30 T cell receptor beta chains were sequenced from one sample in a study of brain T cells in children with intractable seizures. Noted time point: blood from clinic visit 5 months post-surgery; TSC patient then seizure free. TCRdb keeps only in-frame clones here, not all; method: immunoSEQ multiplex PCR. Of 300,000 to 400,000 clones listed, roughly 93% were seen once; the top ten hold roughly 5.8%. The material was peripheral blood, obtained 4 to 6 months after surgery. These receptor sequences come from a boy younger than two with tuberous sclerosis and intractable seizures.

The chain employs TRBV12-5 and TRBJ2-7; weak D call: TRBD1 (5 bases). The V end lost 0 bases, the J end lost 7 bases, and 10 bases lay between the germline ends. The germline V gene has CDR1 LGHNT and CDR2 FRNRAP. The CDR3 has 13 amino acids. CDR3 nucleotide sequence: TGTGCTAGTGGTTTGGTGGGCAGGGATGAGCAGTACTTC. It specifies CASGLVGRDEQYF.

The chain has TRBV11-2 and TRBJ2-3, with D uncertain. Looked up from germline, CDR1 is SGHAT and CDR2 is FQNNGV. The V gene lost 5 bases and the J gene lost 0 bases, with 9 bases spanning the gap. This CDR3 region has 14 residues. CDR3 in amino acids: CASSPPRSTDTQYF. The CDR3 DNA sequence: TGTGCCAGCAGCCCCCCTCGTAGCACAGATACGCAGTATTTT.

The V and J genes are TRBV7-2 and TRBJ2-7; a possible D gene is TRBD2 (5 bases). V dropped 4 bases and J dropped 1 base, with 14 bases sitting between them. CDR3 length: 15 residues. From germline, CDR1 is SGHTA and CDR2 FQGNSA. CDR3 nucleotides: TGTGCCAGCAGCTCCCCTGAGCGGCTTTCCTACGAGCAGTACTTC. Protein: CASSSPERLSYEQYF.

The rearrangement uses TRBV10-3 and TRBJ2-1; 11 bases map to TRBD2. The junction had 8 bases not matched to a gene; V was cut back by 7 bases and J by 6 bases. The CDR3 runs to 15 residues. Germline V gene sequence: CDR1 ENHRY, CDR2 SYGVKD. The CDR3 DNA reads as TGTGCCATCACCTTGGGACTAGCGGCCACCAATGAGCAGTTCTTC. Protein product: CAITLGLAATNEQFF.

This clone was detected only once. The genes are TRBV28 and TRBJ2-4, with 9 bases aligning to TRBD2. The CDR3 has 17 amino acids. With V trimmed by 2 bases and J by 4 bases, 9 bases remained unmatched. Germline V gene data show CDR1 as MDHEN and CDR2 as SYDVKM. The CDR3 DNA reads TGTGCCAGCAGTTTAGGAGATAGCGGGAGATCAAAAAACATTCAGTACTTC. Encoded protein: CASSLGDSGRSKNIQYF.

The J gene is TRBJ2-7, the V gene TRBV27; D is ambiguous. Germline V gene data show CDR1 as MNHEY and CDR2 as SMNVEV (reference sequence). The CDR3 has 16 amino acids. V was trimmed by 4 bases and J by 2 bases, leaving 18 bases between them. Written as DNA, the CDR3 is TGTGCCAGCAGTTCCAGTGGGCCAGACACACCCTACGAGCAGTACTTC. This gives the protein CASSSSGPDTPYEQYF.

This clone has only one observation. This chain uses TRBV7-2 with TRBJ2-3, with D unresolved. V was shortened by 5 bases and J by 3 bases, with 12 bases between the two germline ends. CDR1 is SGHTA, CDR2 FQGNSA, per germline. There are 14 residues in the CDR3. The CDR3 loop is CASSADSLTDTQYF. The CDR3 DNA sequence: TGTGCCAGCAGCGCAGACTCCCTGACAGATACGCAGTATTTT.

The J gene is TRBJ2-2, the V gene TRBV3-1 (or the pseudogene TRBV3-2); D uncertain. CDR3 length: 16 residues. The germline gives CDR1 LGHDT, CDR2 YNNKEL (reference sequence). Trimming left V 0 bases short and J 7 bases short, with 15 bases between. In DNA form, the CDR3 reads TGTGCCAGCAGCCAAGAAAAGGGCAATCGTGTCGGGGAGCTGTTTTTT. It codes for CASSQEKGNRVGELFF.

J is TRBJ1-1 and V is TRBV19; D is uncertain. Trimming cost V 1 base and J 6 bases, with 6 bases left between them. The germline V gene has CDR1 LNHDA and CDR2 SQIVND (reference sequence). The CDR3 spans 12 residues. The CDR3 loop is CASSIGVAEAFF. The CDR3 bases are TGTGCCAGTAGTATAGGGGTCGCTGAAGCTTTCTTT.

V and J are TRBV4-1 and TRBJ1-1; tentative D call: TRBD1 (6 bases). The germline V gene encodes CDR1 MGHRA and CDR2 YSYEKL. CDR3 length: 18 residues. The V and J ends lost 0 bases and 5 bases respectively, with 22 bases between them. DNA of the CDR3: TGCGCCAGCAGCCAAGACGCTTCCGGGGCCAGGGGTCCAACTGAAGCTTTCTTT. Its translation is CASSQDASGARGPTEAFF.

The chain couples TRBV6-2 or TRBV6-3 to TRBJ2-3; TRBD2 matches at 11 bases. The CDR3 covers 17 residues. J lost 0 bases, V lost 4 bases, and 6 bases had no gene match. The germline V gene has CDR1 MNHEY and CDR2 SVGEGT. Written as DNA, the CDR3 is TGTGCCAGCAGTTTCACTAGCGGGGGTCCTAGCACAGATACGCAGTATTTT. Translation gives CASSFTSGGPSTDTQYF.

The gene calls are TRBV7-9 and TRBJ1-2; 7 bases line up with TRBD1. Germline V lookup: CDR1 SEHNR, CDR2 FQNEAQ (reference sequence). Trimming at V came to 9 bases and at J to 0 bases, leaving 4 bases not matched to a gene. This CDR3 contains 13 residues. CDR3 region: CASTGAPNYGYTF. The CDR3, as DNA: TGTGCCAGTACAGGGGCTCCTAACTATGGCTACACCTTC.

This clone was seen once. The V call is TRBV6-5, the J call TRBJ1-2; no clear D. Germline V gene lookup returns CDR1 MNHEY and CDR2 SVGAGI. The CDR3 contains 14 residues. The V end lost 2 bases, the J end lost 1 base, and 8 bases lay between the germline ends. Here the CDR3 DNA reads TGTGCCAGCAGTTACAGAGACGGTAACTATGGCTACACCTTC. It specifies CASSYRDGNYGYTF.

The rearrangement joins TRBV30 to TRBJ1-1, with D possibly matching TRBD1 (5 bases). The germline CDR1 and CDR2 sequences are GTSNPN and SVGIG (reference sequence). The V and J ends lost 3 bases and 2 bases respectively, with 10 bases between them. The CDR3 sequence is 13 residues long. CDR3 residues: CAWRIQGNTEAFF. The DNA of the CDR3 is TGTGCCTGGAGGATTCAGGGAAACACTGAAGCTTTCTTT.

The gene calls are TRBV2 and TRBJ2-2, with TRBD2 matching 12 bases. Trimming took 5 bases from V and 6 from J; bases not matched to a gene: 4. Germline V gene sequence: CDR1 SNHLY, CDR2 FYNNEI. The CDR3 runs 15 residues. The chain's CDR3 is CASSPLAGGPGELFF. CDR3 DNA: TGTGCCAGCAGTCCTCTAGCGGGAGGGCCCGGGGAGCTGTTTTTT.

The chain couples TRBV27 to TRBJ1-1, with D perhaps TRBD1 (5 bases). V was cut by 5 bases and J by 5 bases, with 18 bases left in between. The CDR3 consists of 15 residues. CDR1 and CDR2 from the germline V gene are MNHEY and SMNVEV (reference sequence). This CDR3 is CASSVLGDVGTEAFF. The CDR3 DNA follows: TGTGCCAGCAGTGTCTTAGGGGATGTGGGGACTGAAGCTTTCTTT.

The rearrangement uses TRBV5-1 and TRBJ2-7; D might be TRBD2 (6 bases). The germline CDR1 and CDR2 sequences are SGHRS and YFSETQ. V was cut by 4 bases and J by 2 bases, with 19 bases left in between. The CDR3 extends over 16 amino acids. Written as DNA, the CDR3 is TGCGCCAGCAGCCCCCGGGTGGCGGGGTACCCCTACGAGCAGTACTTC. Translating it yields CASSPRVAGYPYEQYF.

The V and J genes are TRBV6-5 and TRBJ1-5; D is undetermined. The CDR3 contains 14 residues. Deletions cut 6 bases from V and 0 bases from J, with 9 bases between. Per germline, CDR1 MNHEY and CDR2 SVGAGI. The CDR3 DNA reads as TGTGCCAGCAGACAAGGATTTAGCAATCAGCCCCAGCATTTT. Translated, it gives CASRQGFSNQPQHF.

J is TRBJ2-3 and V is TRBV11-3; D not resolved. This CDR3 region has 15 residues. V was pared by 2 bases and J by 5 bases, with 14 bases between. Germline lookup yields CDR1 SGHNT and CDR2 YENEEA. The CDR3 region has the DNA TGTGCCAGCAGCTTAAACTTCTCCCCCCAAGATACGCAGTATTTT. Residues: CASSLNFSPQDTQYF.

The chain employs TRBV24-1 and TRBJ2-5, with 11 bases that match TRBD1. CDR1 is KGHDR and CDR2 is SFDVKD in the germline V gene. The CDR3 spans 15 residues. V lost 2 bases to trimming and J lost 5 bases; unmatched junction nucleotides: 3. In DNA, the CDR3 is TGTGCCACCAGTGATTCGGGACAGGGGGGGGAGACCCAGTACTTC. It codes for CATSDSGQGGETQYF.

This clone is a singleton in its sample. V is TRBV24-1 and J is TRBJ2-3; 8 bases line up with TRBD2. The CDR3 extends over 16 amino acids. The V gene's germline CDR1 is KGHDR and CDR2 SFDVKD. The J segment lost 0 bases and the V segment lost 4 bases, leaving 5 bases of the junction unmatched. The CDR3, as DNA: TGTGCCACCAGTGACCCACTAGCGGAAAGCACAGATACGCAGTATTTT. This translates into CATSDPLAESTDTQYF.

Concerning this clone: The sample carries other DNA sequences with the same CDR3. The V and J genes are TRBV29-1 and TRBJ1-1; D uncertain. The CDR3 is made up of 10 amino acids. The germline V and J ends were trimmed by 6 bases and 2 bases, with 4 bases remaining between them. Germline CDR1 is SQVTM and CDR2 is ANQGSEA. CDR3 amino acids: CSVFNTEAFF. The CDR3, as DNA: TGCAGCGTCTTCAACACTGAAGCTTTCTTT.

The chain recombines TRBV30 with TRBJ2-7; D not certain. V was clipped by 0 bases and J by 0 bases, with 9 bases between them. The germline gives CDR1 GTSNPN, CDR2 SVGIG (reference sequence). The CDR3 extends over 14 amino acids. CDR3 amino acids: CAWSVSHSSYEQYF. The DNA for the CDR3 is TGTGCCTGGAGTGTTTCTCATAGCTCCTACGAGCAGTACTTC.

J is TRBJ1-5 and V is TRBV18, with 10 positions matching TRBD1. The CDR3 runs 15 residues. The V segment lost 4 bases and the J segment 0 bases; nucleotides outside the gene matches: 0. Per germline, CDR1 KGHSH and CDR2 LQKENI. CDR3 in DNA: TGTGCCAGCTCACGGGACAGGGGTAGCAATCAGCCCCAGCATTTT. Translating gives CASSRDRGSNQPQHF.

The J gene is TRBJ2-7, the V gene TRBV5-6, with D uncertain. V lost 3 bases and J 1 base, leaving 8 bases between the germline ends. This CDR3 comprises 13 residues. The V gene's germline CDR1 is SGHDT and CDR2 YYEEEE. CDR3 nucleotides: TGTGCCAGCAGCTCCGGGTTATCCTACGAGCAGTACTTC. This sequence encodes CASSSGLSYEQYF. Using reference TRBV5-6 and TRBJ2-7 for the parts outside the CDR3, the full variable domain is DAGVTQSPTHLIKTRGQQVTLRCSPKSGHDTVSWYQQALGQGPQFIFQYYEEEERQRGNFPDRFSGHQFPNYSSELNVNALLLGDSALYLCASSSGLSYEQYFGPGTRLTVT.

V and J are TRBV14 and TRBJ2-7; perhaps TRBD2 as D (5 bases). CDR3 length equals 15 residues. V dropped 5 bases and J dropped 2 bases, with 16 bases sitting between them. CDR1 and CDR2 (germline): SGHDN, FVKESK. CDR3 sequence reads: CASSSSLLATYEQYF. CDR3 bases: TGTGCCAGCAGCTCTAGCCTCCTGGCGACCTACGAGCAGTACTTC. Variable domain in full (rest from reference TRBV14 and TRBJ2-7): EAGVTQFPSHSVIEKGQTVTLRCDPISGHDNLYWYRRVMGKEIKFLLHFVKESKQDESGMPNNRFLAERTGGTYSTLKVQPAELEDSGVYFCASSSSLLATYEQYFGPGTRLTVT.

The gene calls are TRBV10-3 and TRBJ2-5, with D possibly TRBD1 on 5 matching bases. V shed 3 bases and J shed 6 bases, with 8 bases lying between them. Germline CDR1 is ENHRY and CDR2 is SYGVKD. The CDR3 extends over 12 amino acids. DNA of the CDR3: TGTGCCATCAGTGAACAGGAAAAGACCCAGTACTTC. It is translated as CAISEQEKTQYF.

This clone has a single count. The chain joins TRBV6-5 to TRBJ2-7; D unclear. CDR3 size: 16 residues. The V gene lost 0 bases and the J gene lost 2 bases, with 14 bases spanning the gap. CDR1 is MNHEY, CDR2 SVGAGI, per germline. The DNA of the CDR3 is TGTGCCAGCAGTTACTCGATTGGGCAGGCGGCCTACGAGCAGTACTTC. This sequence encodes CASSYSIGQAAYEQYF.

The chain carries TRBV20-1 and TRBJ1-5; D remains unclear. The length of the CDR3 is 12 residues. V gave up 3 bases and J gave up 7 bases, with 10 bases separating them. Germline V gene sequence: CDR1 DFQATT, CDR2 SNEGSKA (reference sequence). CDR3 protein: CSASRGWQPQHF. The CDR3, as DNA: TGCAGTGCTAGTCGGGGATGGCAGCCCCAGCATTTT.

The rearrangement joins TRBV19 to TRBJ1-2; 7 bases map to TRBD1. Germline V gene lookup returns CDR1 LNHDA and CDR2 SQIVND (reference sequence). V trimming: 6 bases; J trimming: 2 bases; junction bases outside the gene matches: 6. This CDR3 contains 14 residues. The DNA of the CDR3 is TGTGCCAGTAGAGACAGGGTGGGGAACTATGGCTACACCTTC. Its protein is CASRDRVGNYGYTF.